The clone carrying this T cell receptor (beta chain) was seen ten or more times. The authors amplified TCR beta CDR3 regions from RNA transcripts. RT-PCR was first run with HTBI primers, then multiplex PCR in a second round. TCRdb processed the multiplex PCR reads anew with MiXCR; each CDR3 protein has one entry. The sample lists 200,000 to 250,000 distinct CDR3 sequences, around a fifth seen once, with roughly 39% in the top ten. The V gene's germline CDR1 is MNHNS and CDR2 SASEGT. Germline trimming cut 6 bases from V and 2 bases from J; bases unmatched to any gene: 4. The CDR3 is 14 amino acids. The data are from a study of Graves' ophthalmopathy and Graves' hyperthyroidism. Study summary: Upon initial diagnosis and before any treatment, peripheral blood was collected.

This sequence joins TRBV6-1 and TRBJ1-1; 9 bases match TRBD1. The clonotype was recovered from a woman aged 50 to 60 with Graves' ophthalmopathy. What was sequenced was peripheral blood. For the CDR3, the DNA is TGTGCCAGCAGGAGGGACAGGGAAAACACTGAAGCTTTCTTT. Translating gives CASRRDRENTEAFF.